This T cell receptor beta chain was observed in a study of memory CD4+ T cells and cytomegalovirus serostatus. For the study at large: This sample comes from healthy Belgian adults, 9 CMV seropositive, approximately 25 seronegative.

The sort gate was single viable CD3+CD4+CD8-CD45RO+ cells for memory CD4+ T cells. V lost 0 bases to trimming and J lost 3 bases, with 7 bases between them. This CDR3 region has 13 residues. Germline lookup yields CDR1 SGHKS and CDR2 YYEKEE (reference sequence). Turning to this clone: What it binds is not known.

General observations from the study: The CMV-associated TCR signature appears largely within the CD4+ memory repertoire. CD4+ memory repertoires contained about 40% of the 164 reported CMV TCRbeta sequences.

In the original analysis: After removing out-of-frame reads, around 2 million distinct TCRbeta sequences remained. TCRdb's table, derived via immunoSEQ multiplex PCR, lists solely in-frame clones and lacks some. Clone size and the V and J calls come from that table; the DNA yielded D and trimming. The data hold about 56,000 clones, with 60% to 75% observed a single time. The source of this sequence is an adult in good health and CMV-seropositive. This chain links TRBV5-5 with TRBJ2-7; D gene unclear. What was sequenced was memory CD4+ T cells from blood. The CDR3 coding sequence is TGTGCCAGCAGCTTGGCCCCAAACTACGAGCAGTACTTC. Its translation is CASSLAPNYEQYF.